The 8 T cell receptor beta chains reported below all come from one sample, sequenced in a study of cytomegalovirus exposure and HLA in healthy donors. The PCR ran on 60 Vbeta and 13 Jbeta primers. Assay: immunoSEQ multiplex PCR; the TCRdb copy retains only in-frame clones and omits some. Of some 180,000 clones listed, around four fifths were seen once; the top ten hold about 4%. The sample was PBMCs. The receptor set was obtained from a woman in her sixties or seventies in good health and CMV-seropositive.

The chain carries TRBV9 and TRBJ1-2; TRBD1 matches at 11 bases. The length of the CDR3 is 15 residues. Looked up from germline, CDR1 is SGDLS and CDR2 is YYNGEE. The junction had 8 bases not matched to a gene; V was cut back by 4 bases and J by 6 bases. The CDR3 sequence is CASSRGQGGRHGYTF. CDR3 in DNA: TGTGCCAGCAGCAGGGGACAGGGGGGACGCCATGGCTACACCTTC.

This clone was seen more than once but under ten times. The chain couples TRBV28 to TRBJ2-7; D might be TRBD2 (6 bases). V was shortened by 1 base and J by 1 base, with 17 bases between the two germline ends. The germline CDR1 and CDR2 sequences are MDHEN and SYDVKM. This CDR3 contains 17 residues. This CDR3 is CASSLLGIGGYSYEQYF. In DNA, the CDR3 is TGTGCCAGCAGTTTATTGGGAATTGGGGGGTATTCCTACGAGCAGTACTTC. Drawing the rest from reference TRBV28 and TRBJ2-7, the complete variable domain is DVKVTQSSRYLVKRTGEKVFLECVQDMDHENMFWYRQDPGLGLRLIYFSYDVKMKEKGDIPEGYSVSREKKERFSLILESASTNQTSMYLCASSLLGIGGYSYEQYFGPGTRLTVT.

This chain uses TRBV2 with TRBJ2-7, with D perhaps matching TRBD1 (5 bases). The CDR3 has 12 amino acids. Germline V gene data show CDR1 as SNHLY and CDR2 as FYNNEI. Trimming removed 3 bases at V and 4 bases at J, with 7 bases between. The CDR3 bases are TGTGCCAGCAGTGACAGGGTATACGAGCAGTACTTC. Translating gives CASSDRVYEQYF.

The DNA for the CDR3 is TGTGCCAGCAGCTTAACTCCTCCAGGGGTCCGCGAAAAACTGTTTTTT. It specifies CASSLTPPGVREKLFF. This chain connects TRBV7-3 to TRBJ1-4, with D possibly matching TRBD1 (6 bases). CDR1 is SGHTA and CDR2 is FQGTGA in the germline V gene. Trimming stripped 0 bases from V and 8 bases from J, with 16 bases between. This CDR3 is 16 amino acids long.

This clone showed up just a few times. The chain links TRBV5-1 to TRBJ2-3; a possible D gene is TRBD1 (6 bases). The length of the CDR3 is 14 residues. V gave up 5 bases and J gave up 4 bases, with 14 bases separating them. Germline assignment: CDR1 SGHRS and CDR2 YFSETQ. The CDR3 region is CASRLWGQSDTQYF. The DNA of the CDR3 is TGCGCCAGCAGGTTATGGGGGCAGTCAGATACGCAGTATTTT.

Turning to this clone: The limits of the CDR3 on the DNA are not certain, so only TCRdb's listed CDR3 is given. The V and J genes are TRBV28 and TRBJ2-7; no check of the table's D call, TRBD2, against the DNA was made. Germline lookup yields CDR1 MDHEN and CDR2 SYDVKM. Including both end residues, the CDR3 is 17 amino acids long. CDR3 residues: CASSSSGLAGATYEQYF.

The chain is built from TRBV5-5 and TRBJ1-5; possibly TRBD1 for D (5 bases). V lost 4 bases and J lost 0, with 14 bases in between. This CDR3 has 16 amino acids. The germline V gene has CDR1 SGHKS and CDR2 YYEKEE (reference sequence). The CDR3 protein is CASSRGNTGSNQPQHF. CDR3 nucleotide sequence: TGTGCCAGCAGCCGGGGGAACACCGGTAGCAATCAGCCCCAGCATTTT.

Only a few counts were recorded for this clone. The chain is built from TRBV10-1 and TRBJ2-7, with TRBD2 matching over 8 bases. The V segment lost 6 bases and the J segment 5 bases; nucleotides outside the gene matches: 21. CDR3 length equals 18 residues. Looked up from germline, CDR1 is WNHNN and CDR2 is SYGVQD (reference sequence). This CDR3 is CASSPKLYQRETPNEQYF. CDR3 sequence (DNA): TGCGCCAGCAGCCCCAAACTATACCAGCGGGAGACCCCCAACGAGCAGTACTTC.